What follows describes a single TCR beta chain. The data derive from a study of blood T cell repertoires in COVID-19. Looking at the study overall: Sources were T cells, B-cell-depleted T cells, or PBMCs; the material itself was cDNA or gDNA.

Using immunoSEQ multiplex PCR, the repertoire was profiled, and TCRdb retains in-frame clones only, with some absent. The sample carries around 250,000 clones, just under 85% recorded once. CDR1 MDHEN and CDR2 SYDVKM come from the germline V gene. The CDR3 sequence is 15 residues long. V gave up 2 bases and J gave up 4 bases, with 14 bases separating them. Sequenced material: peripheral blood. The chain is built from TRBV28 and TRBJ1-2, with D tentatively TRBD1 (6 bases). This clonotype was obtained from a woman older than 75 with acute or convalescent COVID-19. CDR3: CASSLPPPGVYGYTF. Here the CDR3 DNA reads TGTGCCAGCAGTTTACCCCCCCCAGGGGTCTATGGCTACACCTTC.